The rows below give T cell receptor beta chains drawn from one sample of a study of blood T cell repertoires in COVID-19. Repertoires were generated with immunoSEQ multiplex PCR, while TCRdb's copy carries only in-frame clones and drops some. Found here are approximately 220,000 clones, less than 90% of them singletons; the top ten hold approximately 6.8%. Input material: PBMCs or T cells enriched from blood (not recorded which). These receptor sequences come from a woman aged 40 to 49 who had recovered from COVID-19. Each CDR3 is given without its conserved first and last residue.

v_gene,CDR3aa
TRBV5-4,ASSPKGANTDTQY
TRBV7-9,AIASGRAMDEQF
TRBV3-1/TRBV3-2,ASSTLTTLREGQNEQF
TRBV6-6,ASRQGQSNTGELF
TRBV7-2,ASSLARRTEAF
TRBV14,ASSQDRVPTDTQY
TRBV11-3,ASSRQGALGNTIY
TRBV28,ASSSRTGDNSPLH
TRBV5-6,ASSARQGNLGTIKLF
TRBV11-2,ASSAQTFGGEKLF
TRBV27,ASRDHGTNEKLF
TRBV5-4,ASSFLGGSTEAF
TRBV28,ASSPQTYEQY
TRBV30,AWSGGRGYEKLF
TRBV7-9,ASSRERHYGYT
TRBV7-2,ASSQSRDRGRGGYT
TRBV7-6,ASSLREGTNTGELF
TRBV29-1,SVPGHSYGYT
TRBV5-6,ASSWDRDNTEAF
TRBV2,ASTRQGNTEAF
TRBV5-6,ASSPVGQASYGYT
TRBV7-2,ASSLQSSGNTGELF
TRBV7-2,ASSAYRAAGAEAF
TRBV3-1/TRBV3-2,ASSQEPTGGYYGYT
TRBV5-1,ASSLATNNEQF
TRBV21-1,ASSNLSPGQYSNQPQH
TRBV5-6,ASSLDADYGYT
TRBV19,ASSPSKGAYGYT
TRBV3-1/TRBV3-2,ASSPSTGGGNTIY
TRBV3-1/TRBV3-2,ASSPETGRETQY
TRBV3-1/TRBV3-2,ASSQDRVLSGNTIY
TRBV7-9,ASSLGAGAGGELF
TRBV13,ASSYARGGNTIY
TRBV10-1,ASSESGKSSGTEAF
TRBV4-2,ASSQSVRDRGTVGYT
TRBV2,ASCRSTGSNQPQH
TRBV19,ASSFGQGGTEAF
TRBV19,ASTSRTGGQPQH
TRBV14,ASSHWPGRAYGYT
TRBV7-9,ASRDDRYTEAF
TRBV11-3,ASSLGVSGRSNEQF
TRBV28,ASSLIQTNYGYT
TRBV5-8,ASSSFLKRNGYT
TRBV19,ASSRGLAGAGANVLT
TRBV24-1,ATSAAGGYEQY
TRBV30,AWSASIRSPLH
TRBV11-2,ASSRTSGTDTQY
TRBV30,AWGGGTDSSAF
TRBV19,ASSRDGTYSNQPQH
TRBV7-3,ASSRQGWGETQY
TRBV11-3,ASRGALRTGGGSQY
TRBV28,ASWTGGRFTEAF
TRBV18,ASSPPLGASTEAF
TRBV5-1,ASSSSSGRTPGELF
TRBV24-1,ATSTGPVAGLDEQY